The entry below gives a single T cell receptor beta chain sequence along with its context. From germline, CDR1 is MNHNS and CDR2 SASEGT. The V gene lost 3 bases and the J gene lost 0 bases, with 17 bases spanning the gap. The CDR3 is 17 amino acids. Methods used by the authors: Amplification of reference gene primers was used by the study to estimate nucleated cell counts. Data came from immunoSEQ multiplex PCR; TCRdb stores just in-frame clones and leaves some out. V and J calls plus clone size are reproduced from that table; the DNA served to infer D and trimming. Among about 300,000 clones listed, 89% were seen once. This sample is part of a study of blood T cell repertoires in COVID-19. Looking at the study overall: The origin of the acute and convalescent COVID-19 samples was the United States, Italy and Spain. Sample material is recorded as cDNA or gDNA derived from T cells, B-cell-depleted T cells, or PBMCs.

The sequenced material came from peripheral blood. The rearrangement uses TRBV6-1 and TRBJ1-1, with D tentatively TRBD1 (5 bases). This receptor was obtained from a man between 18 and 29 years old who had recovered from COVID-19. CDR3 sequence: CASSDVRQLYMNTEAFF. The CDR3 nucleotides read TGTGCCAGCAGTGATGTACGACAGTTATACATGAACACTGAAGCTTTCTTT.